Listed below are T cell receptor beta chains from one sample, sequenced in a study of shared clonotypes between healthy human individuals. The assay was immunoSEQ multiplex PCR, and TCRdb's table has in-frame clones only and misses some. The table lists fewer than 1.6 million clones, roughly 98.5% of them singletons, with over 0.3% in the top ten. The sample taken for sequencing was naive CD4+ T cells sorted from blood. The receptors stem from a man between 25 and 39 years old in good health. The conserved cysteine and the conserved F or W are not part of the CDR3 here. Each record gives: V gene, clone size, J gene, D gene, CDR3 protein. D genes are given only for firm matches. Expanded clones are given a class, and other clones once, few, many or no size at all.

>TRBV9|NA|TRBJ1-2|TRBD1
ASSANVQGMAYGYT
>TRBV2|NA|TRBJ2-7|TRBD2
GGSAGDGEQY
>TRBV7-2|NA|TRBJ2-3|NA
ASSLVTSTTQY
>TRBV6-5|NA|TRBJ2-3|NA
ASSSPNFGGTDTQY
>TRBV6-5|NA|TRBJ1-2|TRBD1
ASSYTYRGNGYT
>TRBV11-2|NA|TRBJ2-5|TRBD2
ASSSGGGRAPVQETQY
>TRBV29-1|NA|TRBJ1-4|NA
SAAGTNEKLF
>TRBV19|NA|TRBJ1-4|NA
ASSMKTRRNNEKLF
>TRBV5-4|NA|TRBJ2-1|TRBD1
ASSSARDRNNEQF
>TRBV4-3|NA|TRBJ2-6|NA
ASSPVNIRGGSGANVLT
>TRBV7-2|NA|TRBJ2-3|NA
ASSSGQAYTDTQY
>TRBV2|NA|TRBJ2-3|NA
ASRLWSTDTQY
>TRBV5-1|NA|TRBJ1-1|NA
ASSLGDKDGEAF
>TRBV9|once|TRBJ2-1|NA
ASSVATGLGYNEQF
>TRBV14|NA|TRBJ1-2|TRBD1
ASVPDRGHGYT
>TRBV5-6|NA|TRBJ2-1|TRBD2
ASTPFVGGPPLNEQF
>TRBV11-2|NA|TRBJ2-1|TRBD2
ASSKLAGGPNEQF
>TRBV2|NA|TRBJ1-2|TRBD1
ASSESPSATGNLGYT
>TRBV15|NA|TRBJ2-7|NA
ATSREQGNYEQY
>TRBV5-4|NA|TRBJ2-7|TRBD1
ASSTSGQGAAWWQY
>TRBV28|NA|TRBJ1-2|TRBD1
ASSPTGQTSPNYGYT
>TRBV11-3|NA|TRBJ2-7|TRBD1
ASSLGLRDSYEQY
>TRBV4-3|NA|TRBJ2-3|NA
ASSQAGTWSTDTQY
>TRBV18|NA|TRBJ1-1|NA
ASSPLGGREAF
>TRBV30|NA|TRBJ1-5|NA
ACSPGGGNSNQPQH
>TRBV28|NA|TRBJ1-5|NA
ASSQRARDQPQH
>TRBV6-6|NA|TRBJ2-7|NA
ASSSLIRGAEQY
>TRBV28|NA|TRBJ2-7|TRBD1
ASSTPDRGPFGYEQY
>TRBV18|NA|TRBJ1-2|NA
ASSPRPGQNYGYT
>TRBV19|NA|TRBJ1-2|NA
ASSRNIGYGYT